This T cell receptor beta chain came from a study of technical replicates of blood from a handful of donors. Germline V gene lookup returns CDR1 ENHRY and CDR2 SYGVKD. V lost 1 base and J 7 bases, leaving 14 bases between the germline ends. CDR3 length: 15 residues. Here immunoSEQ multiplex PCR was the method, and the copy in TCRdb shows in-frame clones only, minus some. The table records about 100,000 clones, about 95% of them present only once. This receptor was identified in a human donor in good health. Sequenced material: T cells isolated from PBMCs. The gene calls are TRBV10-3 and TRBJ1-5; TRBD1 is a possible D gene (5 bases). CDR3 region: CAISELAGPGQPQHF. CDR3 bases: TGTGCCATCAGTGAGTTGGCGGGACCGGGGCAGCCCCAGCATTTT.